The 26 T cell receptor beta chains below were found in one sample sequenced in a study of blood T cell repertoires in COVID-19. The repertoire was sequenced with immunoSEQ multiplex PCR; TCRdb's copy has only in-frame clones and lacks some. The table shows around 270,000 clones, with more than 70% occurring only once. The sequenced sample was peripheral blood. These receptors were taken from a woman in her forties or fifties with acute or convalescent COVID-19.

V usage is TRBV7-3 and J usage is TRBJ2-2; TRBD1 matches 8 bases. CDR1 is SGHTA, CDR2 FQGTGA, per germline. The CDR3 spans 14 residues. V shed 5 bases and J 1 base; nucleotides not matched to a gene: 0. The CDR3 DNA reads as TGTGCCAGCAGCGGGACAGGGAACACCGGGGAGCTGTTTTTT. Translated, it gives CASSGTGNTGELFF.

The gene calls are TRBV11-2 and TRBJ2-7; TRBD2 matches at 8 bases. The CDR3 is made up of 19 amino acids. Germline loops: CDR1 SGHAT, CDR2 FQNNGV. With V trimmed by 1 base and J by 0 bases, 14 bases remained unmatched. The CDR3 nucleotides read TGTGCCAGCAGCTTAGGAGGGCTAGCGGGCTTTACGGGCTCCTACGAGCAGTACTTC. Its protein product is CASSLGGLAGFTGSYEQYF.

The chain combines TRBV28 with TRBJ2-1; D remains unclear. The ends were cut back, 4 bases at V and 0 bases at J, with 13 bases in the middle. Germline assignment: CDR1 MDHEN and CDR2 SYDVKM. The CDR3 sequence is 16 residues long. This CDR3 is CASSSPTFSSYNEQFF. Here the CDR3 DNA reads TGTGCCAGCAGTTCACCGACTTTCAGCTCCTACAATGAGCAGTTCTTC. The whole variable domain, remainder taken from reference TRBV28 and TRBJ2-1, is DVKVTQSSRYLVKRTGEKVFLECVQDMDHENMFWYRQDPGLGLRLIYFSYDVKMKEKGDIPEGYSVSREKKERFSLILESASTNQTSMYLCASSSPTFSSYNEQFFGPGTRLTVL.

The CDR3 DNA reads TGTGCCAGCAGTTTCGGGACAGGGGGATCCTACGAGCAGTACTTC. Its protein product is CASSFGTGGSYEQYF. J is TRBJ2-7 and V is TRBV28; 11 nucleotides align to TRBD1. The length of the CDR3 is 15 residues. The junction had 2 bases not matched to a gene; V was cut back by 3 bases and J by 1 base. Germline CDR1 MDHEN, CDR2 SYDVKM. Full variable domain (missing parts from reference TRBV28 and TRBJ2-7): DVKVTQSSRYLVKRTGEKVFLECVQDMDHENMFWYRQDPGLGLRLIYFSYDVKMKEKGDIPEGYSVSREKKERFSLILESASTNQTSMYLCASSFGTGGSYEQYFGPGTRLTVT.

The chain uses TRBV3-1 (or the pseudogene TRBV3-2) and TRBJ2-3, with D perhaps matching TRBD2 (5 bases). Germline values: CDR1 LGHDT, CDR2 YNNKEL (reference sequence). This CDR3 is 12 amino acids long. Trimming took off 5 bases at V and 10 bases at J, with 13 bases between the two ends. The CDR3 coding sequence is TGTGCCAGCAGCTCGGACTCCCCCTCGCAGTATTTT. Translation gives CASSSDSPSQYF.

This sequence joins TRBV24-1 and TRBJ2-6, with 8 bases lining up with TRBD1. The CDR3 is 17 amino acids. V was pared by 3 bases and J by 8 bases, with 11 bases of the junction left unmatched. Germline V gene lookup returns CDR1 KGHDR and CDR2 SFDVKD. CDR3 coding DNA: TGTGCCACCAGTGATAGATCAGGACAGGGCTGGACCAACGTCCTGACTTTC. Its translation is CATSDRSGQGWTNVLTF.

The V gene is TRBV7-3, the J gene TRBJ2-7, with 9 bases identical to TRBD2. The junction had 5 bases not matched to a gene; V was cut back by 0 bases and J by 2 bases. The germline gives CDR1 SGHTA, CDR2 FQGTGA. The CDR3 is 16 residues long. CDR3 DNA sequence: TGTGCCAGCAGCTTAACGGGAGCGGGAGGAACCTACGAGCAGTACTTC. Residues: CASSLTGAGGTYEQYF.

This sequence joins TRBV28 and TRBJ1-2, with TRBD1 matching over 8 bases. Germline lookup yields CDR1 MDHEN and CDR2 SYDVKM. V gave up 6 bases and J gave up 4 bases; unmatched junction bases: 7. The CDR3 has 14 amino acids. CDR3 in DNA: TGTGCCAGCAGAGGGACAGGATACTTCTATGGCTACACCTTC. Amino acid sequence: CASRGTGYFYGYTF.

J is TRBJ2-7 and V is TRBV7-2, with 9 bases that match TRBD2. This CDR3 has 15 amino acids. CDR1 SGHTA and CDR2 FQGNSA come from the germline V gene. The J segment lost 0 bases and the V segment lost 5 bases, leaving 5 bases of the junction unmatched. The CDR3 DNA follows: TGTGCCAGCAGCGTTTCTAGCGGGATCTCCTACGAGCAGTACTTC. Its protein product is CASSVSSGISYEQYF.

The gene calls are TRBV28 and TRBJ1-5; 9 nucleotides agree with TRBD1. CDR3 size: 15 residues. Germline values: CDR1 MDHEN, CDR2 SYDVKM. V shed 5 bases and J 6 bases; nucleotides not matched to a gene: 8. CDR3 loop: CASSPSQGAFQPQHF. The DNA for the CDR3 is TGTGCCAGCAGTCCCTCACAGGGGGCCTTTCAGCCCCAGCATTTT.

In its sample, this clone was seen a few times. V usage is TRBV6-1 and J usage is TRBJ1-6, with D perhaps matching TRBD1 (6 bases). The CDR3 is 16 amino acids. V lost 3 bases to trimming and J lost 4 bases, with 13 bases between them. The germline V gene encodes CDR1 MNHNS and CDR2 SASEGT. This CDR3 reads CASSERTEIYNSPLHF. The CDR3 bases are TGTGCCAGCAGTGAGAGGACAGAGATATATAATTCACCCCTCCACTTT.

The chain has TRBV18 and TRBJ1-1; no firm D call. V gave up 6 bases and J gave up 4 bases, with 12 bases separating them. The CDR3 totals 13 residues. Germline V gives CDR1 KGHSH, CDR2 LQKENI. DNA for the CDR3: TGTGCCAGCTCTCCGACATCGGCCACTGAAGCTTTCTTT. Translated: CASSPTSATEAFF.

The V and J genes are TRBV15 and TRBJ2-2, with D possibly matching TRBD1 (5 bases). Germline V lookup: CDR1 LNHNV, CDR2 YYDKDF (reference sequence). The CDR3 loop spans 14 amino acids. V was pared by 5 bases and J by 5 bases, with 12 bases between. The CDR3 region is CATSALSGTGELFF. The CDR3 region has the DNA TGTGCCACCAGCGCCCTCTCAGGGACCGGGGAGCTGTTTTTT.

This chain connects TRBV19 to TRBJ1-5; D gene uncertain. V lost 7 bases and J 2 bases, leaving 12 bases between the germline ends. This CDR3 has 14 amino acids. The V gene's germline CDR1 is LNHDA and CDR2 SQIVND (reference sequence). The CDR3 DNA follows: TGTGCCAGTACCGAGATGAGGGGCAATCAGCCCCAGCATTTT. It specifies CASTEMRGNQPQHF.

A word on this clone: Germline and junction disagree at one end, which may indicate a read error. The chain recombines TRBV6-1 with TRBJ2-7; TRBD2 matches 7 bases. The CDR3 has 15 amino acids. CDR1 and CDR2 (germline): MNHNS, SASEGT. Here the CDR3 reads CASSEWGGTIGTPNF. CDR3 DNA: TGTGCCAGCAGTGAGTGGGGGGGAACTATCGGGACTCCTAACTTC.

This chain links TRBV7-9 with TRBJ1-1, with D unclear. Germline CDR1 reads SEHNR; CDR2 reads FQNEAQ (reference sequence). V lost 2 bases and J lost 3, with 4 bases in between. CDR3 length equals 12 residues. DNA for the CDR3: TGTGCCAGCAGCTTACCTTACACTGAAGCTTTCTTT. Residues: CASSLPYTEAFF.

With regard to this clone: Mismatch with germline at one junction end may stem from a read error. The rearrangement links TRBV6-5 to TRBJ1-2; TRBD1 matches at 7 bases. Germline loops: CDR1 MNHEY, CDR2 SVGAGI. This CDR3 contains 13 residues. The CDR3 DNA follows: TGTGCCAGTTCGACAGGGATTAACGATGGCTACACCTTC. It yields the protein CASSTGINDGYTF.

This chain links TRBV6-2 or TRBV6-3 with TRBJ2-2, with D tentatively TRBD1 (5 bases). Trimming shortened V by 6 bases and J by 6 bases, and 11 bases separated the two germline ends. The CDR3 contains 13 residues. Germline V gene sequence: CDR1 MNHEY, CDR2 SVGEGT. The CDR3 sequence is CASSPRAPGELFF. The DNA of the CDR3 is TGTGCCAGCAGCCCCAGGGCTCCCGGGGAGCTGTTTTTT.

This clone was recorded a few times. CDR3 sequence: CAWSRQGRSEQYF. As DNA, the CDR3 is TGTGCCTGGAGTAGGCAGGGTCGTAGCGAGCAGTACTTC. The chain carries TRBV30 and TRBJ2-7, with D possibly TRBD1 on 5 matching bases. CDR1 GTSNPN and CDR2 SVGIG come from the germline V gene (reference sequence). Trimming stripped 2 bases from V and 6 bases from J, with 14 bases between. This CDR3 has 13 residues.

This rearrangement joins TRBV24-1 to TRBJ2-1; TRBD1 is a possible D gene (5 bases). The ends were cut back, 7 bases at V and 5 bases at J, with 8 bases in the middle. The CDR3 has 12 residues. Germline loops: CDR1 KGHDR, CDR2 SFDVKD. The CDR3 loop reads CATRAGNNEQFF. The CDR3 DNA reads as TGTGCCACCAGGGCAGGGAACAATGAGCAGTTCTTC.

The chain is built from TRBV9 and TRBJ2-7; 14 bases agree with TRBD2. Germline V gives CDR1 SGDLS, CDR2 YYNGEE. V was clipped by 3 bases and J by 3 bases; unmatched bases: 2. This CDR3 contains 15 residues. CDR3 nucleotides: TGTGCCAGCAGCGCGACTAGCGGGAGGGTCTACGAGCAGTACTTC. Encoded protein: CASSATSGRVYEQYF.

The chain links TRBV28 to TRBJ2-1; TRBD2 agrees at 9 bases. J lost 4 bases, V lost 4 bases, and 5 bases had no gene match. Germline CDR1 and CDR2: MDHEN and SYDVKM. The length of the CDR3 is 15 residues. The CDR3 DNA reads as TGTGCCAGCAGTTCCGGACTAGCGCCTTACAATGAGCAGTTCTTC. This translates into CASSSGLAPYNEQFF. The full variable domain, in which reference TRBV28 and TRBJ2-1 provide the parts outside the CDR3, is DVKVTQSSRYLVKRTGEKVFLECVQDMDHENMFWYRQDPGLGLRLIYFSYDVKMKEKGDIPEGYSVSREKKERFSLILESASTNQTSMYLCASSSGLAPYNEQFFGPGTRLTVL.

This rearrangement joins TRBV18 to TRBJ2-5; 9 nucleotides line up with TRBD1. Losses at the gene ends were 0 bases for V and 5 bases for J; bases not matched to a gene: 10. The CDR3 extends over 17 amino acids. Germline V CDR1 and CDR2: KGHSH, LQKENI. The CDR3 DNA reads as TGTGCCAGCTCACCACCGGTTGGGACAGGGATTGACGAGACCCAGTACTTC. This sequence encodes CASSPPVGTGIDETQYF.

The rearrangement links TRBV11-3 to TRBJ2-3; 7 bases line up with TRBD2. CDR1 and CDR2 (germline): SGHNT, YENEEA. Trimming removed 0 bases from V and 5 bases from J; junction bases left unmatched: 5. CDR3 length: 15 amino acids. CDR3: CASSLDGQRGDTQYF. For the CDR3, the DNA is TGTGCCAGCAGCTTAGATGGGCAGCGGGGAGATACGCAGTATTTT. Looking up the rest from reference TRBV11-3 and TRBJ2-3 gives the full variable domain: EAGVVQSPRYKIIEKKQPVAFWCNPISGHNTLYWYLQNLGQGPELLIRYENEEAVDDSQLPKDRFSAERLKGVDSTLKIQPAELGDSAVYLCASSLDGQRGDTQYFGPGTRLTVL.

This chain links TRBV11-2 with TRBJ1-2, with D unresolved. Germline-derived CDR1 and CDR2 are SGHAT and FQNNGV. V lost 3 bases and J lost 5, with 10 bases in between. The CDR3 is 13 amino acids. The CDR3 loop is CASSLVDFYGYTF. The CDR3 DNA follows: TGTGCCAGCAGCTTGGTAGATTTTTATGGCTACACCTTC.

The sample holds one count of this clone. The chain recombines TRBV5-1 with TRBJ2-7; D is uncertain. This CDR3 comprises 13 residues. Germline V gives CDR1 SGHRS, CDR2 YFSETQ. V lost 0 bases and J lost 2, with 6 bases in between. The CDR3 spells CASSLDQTYEQYF. In DNA form, the CDR3 reads TGCGCCAGCAGCTTGGACCAGACCTACGAGCAGTACTTC. The full variable domain, in which reference TRBV5-1 and TRBJ2-7 provide the parts outside the CDR3, is KAGVTQTPRYLIKTRGQQVTLSCSPISGHRSVSWYQQTPGQGLQFLFEYFSETQRNKGNFPGRFSGRQFSNSRSEMNVSTLELGDSALYLCASSLDQTYEQYFGPGTRLTVT.